This T cell receptor (beta chain) was sequenced in a study of T cell repertoires in ileal Crohn's disease. The table came from immunoSEQ multiplex PCR; TCRdb's copy has only in-frame clones and leaves some out. The sample has 9,000 to 13,000 clones, about 80% seen once. Whole-study results and caveats: Every patient over 26.8% clonality showed endoscopic recurrence. The median delay to postoperative endoscopy was about 6.9 months.

About this clone itself: The antigen remains unidentified.

Time point reported: neoterminal ileum biopsy at postoperative endoscopy, about 6 months after surgery. Sequencing input: ileal tissue. The TCR sequence derives from an adult with Crohn's disease.

The CDR3 DNA sequence: TGTGCCAGCAGCCTAACCTCGAACAGGGACACTAACTATGGCTACACCTTC. The encoded protein is CASSLTSNRDTNYGYTF. This chain connects TRBV7-8 to TRBJ1-2; the D gene is possibly TRBD1 (6 bases). The germline V gene has CDR1 SGHVS and CDR2 FQNEAQ. This CDR3 region has 17 residues. V lost 5 bases and J 0 bases, leaving 19 bases between the germline ends.